This T cell receptor beta chain was documented in a study of Ad26.COV2.S vaccination and SARS-CoV-2 variants. Study overall: Donor allocation was to the COV1001 Ad26.COV2.S trial arm.

Some clones are missing from TCRdb's copy, which holds only in-frame ones; the method was immunoSEQ multiplex PCR. The profile covers roughly 700,000 clones, with around 90% appearing a single time and about 1.5% taken by the ten largest. Overall study results and limits: Breadth, reportedly substantial, characterized the spike-specific CD8+ and CD4+ T cell responses after vaccination.

In the case of this clone: Its antigen is currently unknown.

The V gene's germline CDR1 is MNHEY and CDR2 SMNVEV (reference sequence). V was trimmed by 3 bases and J by 2 bases, leaving 1 base between them. This CDR3 has 12 amino acids. The treatment denotes: around 19 received Ad26.COV2.S at low or high dose, single or two shots; 5 received placebo; per-sample allocation not given. The investigators took samples on day 63 after the first vaccine or placebo injection. The shot given was an Ad26 vector that makes Wuhan-strain SARS-CoV-2 spike. The rearrangement joins TRBV27 to TRBJ2-2; D is unclear. The material sequenced was peripheral blood, taken in a trial of Ad26.COV2.S vaccine versus placebo. This TCR derives from a person aged 18-60 years who received the Ad26.COV2.S COVID-19 vaccine or a placebo. The CDR3 here is CASSFNTGELFF. CDR3 DNA: TGTGCCAGCAGTTTTAACACCGGGGAGCTGTTTTTT.